Below, 12 T cell receptor beta chains from the same sample are listed, as sequenced in a study of blood T cell repertoires in COVID-19. The repertoire was sequenced with immunoSEQ multiplex PCR; TCRdb's copy has only in-frame clones and lacks some. The data hold about 160,000 clones, with about four fifths observed a single time. The sequencing input was peripheral blood. The source of these receptors is a woman in her fifties or sixties with COVID-19, enrolled during active disease.

V gene TRBV28 combines with J gene TRBJ2-7, with D uncertain. CDR1 and CDR2 (germline): MDHEN, SYDVKM. This CDR3 spans 13 amino acids. V was trimmed by 3 bases and J by 3 bases, leaving 9 bases between them. CDR3 bases: TGTGCCAGCAGTTTTCGGGTAAGCTACGAGCAGTACTTC. Residues: CASSFRVSYEQYF.

The table lists this clone with a few counts. V is TRBV24-1 and J is TRBJ2-1, with 7 bases identical to TRBD2. The CDR3 runs to 16 residues. V shed 3 bases and J 3 bases; nucleotides not matched to a gene: 7. Germline V gene lookup returns CDR1 KGHDR and CDR2 SFDVKD. The CDR3 sequence is CATSDPLAERYNEQFF. In DNA form, the CDR3 reads TGTGCCACCAGTGATCCTCTAGCGGAACGCTACAATGAGCAGTTCTTC.

The chain has TRBV29-1 and TRBJ1-1, with 7 bases matching TRBD1. CDR1 SQVTM and CDR2 ANQGSEA come from the germline V gene. CDR3 length equals 14 residues. The V segment lost 4 bases and the J segment 2 bases; nucleotides outside the gene matches: 7. The CDR3 coding sequence is TGCAGCGTTGCACCGACAGGGTACAACACTGAAGCTTTCTTT. It yields the protein CSVAPTGYNTEAFF.

The rearrangement links TRBV15 to TRBJ2-2; D may be TRBD1 (5 bases). Deletions cut 6 bases from V and 4 bases from J, with 15 bases between. This CDR3 contains 15 residues. The germline gives CDR1 LNHNV, CDR2 YYDKDF (reference sequence). The CDR3 loop is CATSKEGASTGELFF. DNA for the CDR3: TGTGCCACCAGTAAGGAAGGGGCCAGCACCGGGGAGCTGTTTTTT.

The chain joins TRBV5-6 to TRBJ1-4; D is possibly TRBD1 (5 bases). V lost 4 bases to trimming and J lost 6 bases, with 13 bases between them. CDR3 length equals 14 residues. Germline V CDR1 and CDR2: SGHDT, YYEEEE. Here the CDR3 reads CASSPGLRYEKLFF. The CDR3 bases are TGTGCCAGCAGCCCAGGGCTTAGGTATGAAAAACTGTTTTTT. Supplemented by reference TRBV5-6 and TRBJ1-4, the full variable domain reads DAGVTQSPTHLIKTRGQQVTLRCSPKSGHDTVSWYQQALGQGPQFIFQYYEEEERQRGNFPDRFSGHQFPNYSSELNVNALLLGDSALYLCASSPGLRYEKLFFGSGTQLSVL.

This clone came up a few times. The chain recombines TRBV5-3 with TRBJ2-5; 9 bases agree with TRBD1. TRBV5-3 is given ORF status, its function remaining uncertain. This CDR3 region has 21 residues. V dropped 3 bases and J dropped 1; count of bases not matched to a gene: 22. CDR3 sequence reads: CARSSDGQGRYLRRSQETQYF. In DNA form, the CDR3 reads TGTGCCAGAAGCTCGGACGGACAGGGGAGATACTTGAGACGCAGCCAAGAGACCCAGTACTTC.

This clone has just one count. The chain uses TRBV19 and TRBJ2-2, with D possibly matching TRBD2 (6 bases). The CDR3 runs to 15 residues. V gave up 5 bases and J gave up 7 bases, with 17 bases separating them. Germline V gene lookup returns CDR1 LNHDA and CDR2 SQIVND (reference sequence). The CDR3 region has the DNA TGTGCCAGTAGTGCCCGACACCGGAGGGACGGGGAGCTGTTTTTT. It codes for CASSARHRRDGELFF.

This clone was seen a handful of times. The gene calls are TRBV3-1 (or the pseudogene TRBV3-2) and TRBJ2-3; a possible D gene is TRBD2 (6 bases). This CDR3 is built from 13 residues. Trimming stripped 6 bases from V and 2 bases from J, with 9 bases between. The germline gives CDR1 LGHDT, CDR2 YNNKEL (reference sequence). CDR3 DNA sequence: TGTGCCAGCAGGTCGGACTACACAGATACGCAGTATTTT. It codes for CASRSDYTDTQYF.

The chain uses TRBV10-3 and TRBJ2-2, with D perhaps TRBD1 (5 bases). Germline V gives CDR1 ENHRY, CDR2 SYGVKD. V shed 0 bases and J shed 1 base, with 9 bases lying between them. CDR3 length equals 16 residues. Written as DNA, the CDR3 is TGTGCCATCAGTGAGTCCGGCAGGGTGAACACCGGGGAGCTGTTTTTT. It encodes CAISESGRVNTGELFF.

The J gene is TRBJ1-2, the V gene TRBV28; possibly TRBD1 for D (6 bases). CDR1 and CDR2 (germline): MDHEN, SYDVKM. V lost 6 bases, J lost 8 bases, and 16 bases lay in between. The CDR3 totals 13 residues. CDR3 region: CASRRQVMDGYTF. The CDR3 nucleotides read TGTGCCAGCAGGAGACAGGTTATGGACGGCTACACCTTC.

This clone appeared once. The V gene is TRBV19, the J gene TRBJ1-1, with D perhaps TRBD1 (6 bases). Trimming shortened V by 4 bases and J by 5 bases, and 11 bases separated the two germline ends. This CDR3 spans 13 amino acids. CDR1 and CDR2 from the germline V gene are LNHDA and SQIVND (reference sequence). The DNA of the CDR3 is TGTGCCAGTAGTAACAGGGTTCCGACTGAAGCTTTCTTT. Its protein product is CASSNRVPTEAFF. Complete variable domain (other parts from reference TRBV19 and TRBJ1-1): DGGITQSPKYLFRKEGQNVTLSCEQNLNHDAMYWYRQDPGQGLRLIYYSQIVNDFQKGDIAEGYSVSREKKESFPLTVTSAQKNPTAFYLCASSNRVPTEAFFGQGTRLTVV.

V and J are TRBV19 and TRBJ2-5; 7 bases fit TRBD2. Germline V lookup: CDR1 LNHDA, CDR2 SQIVND (reference sequence). There are 16 residues in the CDR3. V trimming: 3 bases; J trimming: 1 base; junction bases outside the gene matches: 8. The CDR3 loop reads CASSMVSGWAQETQYF. In nucleotides, the CDR3 is TGTGCCAGTAGTATGGTTAGCGGGTGGGCCCAAGAGACCCAGTACTTC.